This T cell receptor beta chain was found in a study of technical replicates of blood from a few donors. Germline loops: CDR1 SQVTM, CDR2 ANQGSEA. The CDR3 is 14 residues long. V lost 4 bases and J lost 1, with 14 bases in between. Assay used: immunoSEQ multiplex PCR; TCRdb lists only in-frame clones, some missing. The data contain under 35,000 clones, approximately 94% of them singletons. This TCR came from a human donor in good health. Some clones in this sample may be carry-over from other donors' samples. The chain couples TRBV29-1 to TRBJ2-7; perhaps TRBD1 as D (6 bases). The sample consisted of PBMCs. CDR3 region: CSVGHRESSYEQYF. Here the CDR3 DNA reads TGCAGCGTTGGTCACAGGGAATCGTCCTACGAGCAGTACTTC.